This note documents a single TCR beta chain sequence. V lost 1 base and J lost 6, with 13 bases in between. Germline V CDR1 and CDR2: SGHRS, YFSETQ. The CDR3 consists of 15 residues. The sample belongs to a study of blood T cell repertoires in COVID-19. The overall study: Sample material is recorded as cDNA or gDNA derived from T cells, B-cell-depleted T cells, or PBMCs.

In the authors' methods: The assay estimated nucleated cells by amplifying reference gene primers. The protocol was immunoSEQ multiplex PCR, while the TCRdb copy is restricted to in-frame clones and leaves out a portion. V and J calls plus clone size are reproduced from that table; the DNA served to infer D and trimming. The data hold 300,000 to 400,000 clones, with about 90% observed a single time. This chain links TRBV5-1 with TRBJ2-2; a weak D match, TRBD1 (5 bases). Material: peripheral blood. This TCR derives from a woman in her forties or fifties with COVID-19, enrolled during active disease. CDR3 sequence (DNA): TGCGCCAGCAGCTTGATCCAGGGCGGACCCGGGGAGCTGTTTTTT. It yields the protein CASSLIQGGPGELFF. Full variable domain (outside the CDR3, taken from reference TRBV5-1 and TRBJ2-2): KAGVTQTPRYLIKTRGQQVTLSCSPISGHRSVSWYQQTPGQGLQFLFEYFSETQRNKGNFPGRFSGRQFSNSRSEMNVSTLELGDSALYLCASSLIQGGPGELFFGEGSRLTVL.